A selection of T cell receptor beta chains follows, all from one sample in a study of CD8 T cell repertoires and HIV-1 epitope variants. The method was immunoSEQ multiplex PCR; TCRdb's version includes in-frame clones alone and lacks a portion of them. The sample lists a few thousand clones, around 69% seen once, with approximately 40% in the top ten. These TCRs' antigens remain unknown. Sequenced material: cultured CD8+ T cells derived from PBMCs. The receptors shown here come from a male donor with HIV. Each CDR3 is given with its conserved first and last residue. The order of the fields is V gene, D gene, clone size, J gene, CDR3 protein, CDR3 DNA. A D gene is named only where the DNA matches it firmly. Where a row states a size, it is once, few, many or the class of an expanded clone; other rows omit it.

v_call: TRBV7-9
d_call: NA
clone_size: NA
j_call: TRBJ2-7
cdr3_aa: CASSLAAAYEQYF
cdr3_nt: TGTGCCAGCAGCTTGGCGGCGGCCTACGAGCAGTACTTC

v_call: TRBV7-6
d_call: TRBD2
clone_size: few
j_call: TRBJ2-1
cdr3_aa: CASSPTLADSYNEQFF
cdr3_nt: TGTGCCAGCAGCCCTACTCTAGCGGATTCCTACAATGAGCAGTTCTTC

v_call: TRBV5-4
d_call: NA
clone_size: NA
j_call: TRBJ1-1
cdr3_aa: CASSLVTGGNTEAFF
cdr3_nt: TGTGCCAGCAGCTTGGTGACAGGAGGTAACACTGAAGCTTTCTTT

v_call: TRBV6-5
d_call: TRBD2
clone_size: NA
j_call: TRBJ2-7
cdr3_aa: CASSQTSFPYEQYF
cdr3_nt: TGTGCCAGCAGTCAGACTAGCTTCCCCTACGAGCAGTACTTC

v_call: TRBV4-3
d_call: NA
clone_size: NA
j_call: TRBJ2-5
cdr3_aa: CTSSSLLTETQYF
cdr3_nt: TGCACCAGCAGCTCCCTTCTCACGGAGACCCAGTACTTC

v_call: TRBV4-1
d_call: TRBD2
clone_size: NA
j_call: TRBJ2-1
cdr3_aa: CASSQEDVAGGPGEQFF
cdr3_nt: TGCGCCAGCAGCCAAGAGGACGTAGCGGGGGGGCCGGGTGAGCAGTTCTTC

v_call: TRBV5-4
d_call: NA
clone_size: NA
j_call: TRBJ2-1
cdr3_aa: CASSGSSYNEQFF
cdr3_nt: TGTGCCAGCAGCGGTAGCTCCTACAATGAGCAGTTCTTC

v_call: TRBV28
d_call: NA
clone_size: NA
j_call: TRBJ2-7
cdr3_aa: CASSFRLAEGGTPIEQYF
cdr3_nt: TGTGCCAGCAGTTTCCGGCTAGCGGAAGGGGGTACTCCTATCGAGCAGTACTTC

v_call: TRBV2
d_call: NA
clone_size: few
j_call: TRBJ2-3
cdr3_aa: CASRMGGGWTDTQYF
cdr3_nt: TGTGCCAGCCGAATGGGAGGGGGTTGGACAGATACGCAGTATTTT

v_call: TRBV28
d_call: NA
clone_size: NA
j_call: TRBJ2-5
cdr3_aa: CASRKGKSGVYF
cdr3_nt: TGTGCCAGCAGGAAGGGGAAGTCCGGGGTTTACTTC

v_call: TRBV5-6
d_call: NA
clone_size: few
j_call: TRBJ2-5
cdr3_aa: CASSLGAQETQYF
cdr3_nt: TGTGCCAGCAGCCTCGGGGCGCAAGAGACCCAGTACTTC

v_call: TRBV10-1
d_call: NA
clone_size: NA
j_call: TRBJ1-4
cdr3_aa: CASSESGTFNEKLFF
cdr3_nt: TGCGCCAGCAGTGAGTCGGGCACGTTTAATGAAAAACTGTTTTTT

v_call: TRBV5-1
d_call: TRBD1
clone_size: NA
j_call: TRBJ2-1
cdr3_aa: CASSRGTGNEQFF
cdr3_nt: TGCGCCAGCAGCCGTGGGACAGGTAACGAGCAGTTCTTC

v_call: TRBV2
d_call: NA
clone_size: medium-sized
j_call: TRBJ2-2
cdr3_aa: CASSTGTGSWELFF
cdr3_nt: TGTGCCAGCAGCACCGGGACTGGCTCCTGGGAGCTGTTTTTT

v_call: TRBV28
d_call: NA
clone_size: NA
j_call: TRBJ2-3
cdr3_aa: CASRPGTYSTDTQYF
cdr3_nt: TGTGCCAGCAGACCAGGGACTTATAGCACAGATACGCAGTATTTT

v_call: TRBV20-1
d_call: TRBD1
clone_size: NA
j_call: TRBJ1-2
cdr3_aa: CSARTGDYAF
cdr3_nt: TGCAGTGCTAGAACAGGGGATTACGCCTTC

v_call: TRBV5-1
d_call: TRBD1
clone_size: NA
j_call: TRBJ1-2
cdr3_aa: CASSSNSGGDGYTF
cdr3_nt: TGCGCCAGCAGCTCTAATTCAGGGGGCGATGGCTACACCTTC

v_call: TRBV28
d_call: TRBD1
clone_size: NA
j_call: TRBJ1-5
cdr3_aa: CASNRQGQPQHF
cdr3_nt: TGTGCCAGCAATAGACAGGGTCAGCCCCAGCATTTT

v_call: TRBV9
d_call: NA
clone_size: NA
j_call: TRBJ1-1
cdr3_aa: CASSVVRGEPRLNTEAFF
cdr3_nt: TGTGCCAGCAGCGTAGTACGGGGGGAACCCAGATTGAACACTGAAGCTTTCTTT

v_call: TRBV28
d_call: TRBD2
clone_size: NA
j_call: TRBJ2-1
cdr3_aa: CASRSRLAALNEQFF
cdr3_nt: TGTGCCAGCAGGAGCCGACTAGCGGCCCTCAATGAGCAGTTCTTC

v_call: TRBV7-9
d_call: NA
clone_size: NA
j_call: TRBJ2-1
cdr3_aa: CASSLTFGSYNEQFF
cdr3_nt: TGTGCCAGCAGCTTAACCTTCGGCAGCTACAATGAGCAGTTCTTC

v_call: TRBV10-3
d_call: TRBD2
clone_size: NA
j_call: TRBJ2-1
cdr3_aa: CAISGTSGSGEQFF
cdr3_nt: TGTGCCATCAGTGGGACTAGCGGGAGCGGTGAGCAGTTCTTC